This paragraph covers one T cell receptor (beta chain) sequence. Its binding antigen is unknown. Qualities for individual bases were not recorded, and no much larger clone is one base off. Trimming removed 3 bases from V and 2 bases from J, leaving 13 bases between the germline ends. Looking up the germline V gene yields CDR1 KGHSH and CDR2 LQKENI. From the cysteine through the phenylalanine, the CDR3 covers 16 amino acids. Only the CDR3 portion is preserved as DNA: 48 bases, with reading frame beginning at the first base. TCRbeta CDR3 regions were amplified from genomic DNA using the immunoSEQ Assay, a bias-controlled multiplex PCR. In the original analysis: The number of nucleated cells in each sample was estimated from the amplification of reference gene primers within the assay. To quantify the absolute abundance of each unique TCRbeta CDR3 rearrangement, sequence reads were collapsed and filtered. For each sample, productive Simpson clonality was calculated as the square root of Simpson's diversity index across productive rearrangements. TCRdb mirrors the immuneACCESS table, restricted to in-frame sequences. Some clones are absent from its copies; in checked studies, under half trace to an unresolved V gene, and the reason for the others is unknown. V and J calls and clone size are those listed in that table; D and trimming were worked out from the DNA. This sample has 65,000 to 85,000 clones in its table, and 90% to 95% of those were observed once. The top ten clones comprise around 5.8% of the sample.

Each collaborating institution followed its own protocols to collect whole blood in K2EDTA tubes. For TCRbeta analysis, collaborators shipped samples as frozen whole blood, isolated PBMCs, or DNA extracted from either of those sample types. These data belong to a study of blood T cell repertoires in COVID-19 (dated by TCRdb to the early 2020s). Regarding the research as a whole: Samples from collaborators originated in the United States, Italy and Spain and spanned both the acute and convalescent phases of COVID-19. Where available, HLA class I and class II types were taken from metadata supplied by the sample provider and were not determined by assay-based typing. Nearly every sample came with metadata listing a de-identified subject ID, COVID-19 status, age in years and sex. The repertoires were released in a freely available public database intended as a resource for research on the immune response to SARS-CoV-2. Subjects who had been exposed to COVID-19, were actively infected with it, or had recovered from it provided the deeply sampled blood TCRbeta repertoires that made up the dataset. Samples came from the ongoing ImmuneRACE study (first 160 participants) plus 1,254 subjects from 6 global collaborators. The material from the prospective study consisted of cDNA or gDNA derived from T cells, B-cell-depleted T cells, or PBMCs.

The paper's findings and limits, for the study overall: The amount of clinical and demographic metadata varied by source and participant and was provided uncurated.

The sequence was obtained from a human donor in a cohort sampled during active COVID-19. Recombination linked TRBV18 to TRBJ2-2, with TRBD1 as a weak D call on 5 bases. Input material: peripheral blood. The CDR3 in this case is CASSPFGAENTGELFF. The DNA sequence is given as TGTGCCAGCTCACCCTTTGGGGCAGAAAACACCGGGGAGCTGTTTTTT.